These 2 T cell receptor beta chains were sequenced from one sample in a study of T cells in Graves' hyperthyroidism and ophthalmopathy. Using RNA transcripts as the source, TCR beta CDR3 regions were amplified. RT-PCR in the first round (using the HTBI primer set) targeted the TCR CDR3. TCRdb re-analysed the multiplex PCR reads in MiXCR, keeping a single row per CDR3 protein. This table has about half a million distinct CDR3 sequences, 15% to 20% appearing once. Sequencing was carried out using blood. Every receptor here comes from a man in his forties with Graves' ophthalmopathy.

This clonotype came up many times. V gene TRBV11-2 combines with J gene TRBJ2-7, with a possible D match to TRBD2 (6 bases). V was shortened by 5 bases and J by 5 bases, with 16 bases between the two germline ends. The germline V gene has CDR1 SGHAT and CDR2 FQNNGV. This CDR3 contains 14 residues. The CDR3 DNA reads as TGTGCCAGCAGCCCAACGACTAGTACCCACGAGCAGTACTTC. It codes for CASSPTTSTHEQYF.

This chain links TRBV27 with TRBJ1-2, with TRBD1 matching over 7 bases. The CDR3 loop spans 14 amino acids. Looked up from germline, CDR1 is MNHEY and CDR2 is SMNVEV (reference sequence). With 1 base clipped from V and 6 bases from J, the junction kept 5 bases outside the gene matches. CDR3: CASSLFRGANGYTF. CDR3 DNA: TGTGCCAGCAGTTTATTCAGGGGGGCCAATGGCTACACCTTC.